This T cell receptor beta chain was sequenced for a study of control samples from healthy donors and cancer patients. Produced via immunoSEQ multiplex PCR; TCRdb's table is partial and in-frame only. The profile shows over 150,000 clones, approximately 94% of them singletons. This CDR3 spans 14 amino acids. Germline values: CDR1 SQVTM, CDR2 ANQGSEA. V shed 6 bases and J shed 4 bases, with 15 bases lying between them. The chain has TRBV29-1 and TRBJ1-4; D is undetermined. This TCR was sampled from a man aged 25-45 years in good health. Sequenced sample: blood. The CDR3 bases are TGCAGCGTCCCGTCTTGGGAAAATAATGAAAAACTGTTTTTT. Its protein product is CSVPSWENNEKLFF.